The sequence of this TCR beta chain was determined in a study of cytomegalovirus exposure and HLA in healthy donors. Study summary: Among roughly 180 million T cells, an earlier analysis found roughly 100 million unique TCR beta sequences. Early released data had tens of millions of unique TCRs, all coming from HLA-typed donors. Whole-study findings and limits: Previously analyzed data showed that most TCR beta V segments were productive at a frequency of about 87% or about 30%.

Per the germline V gene, CDR1 is KGHSH and CDR2 is LQKENI. This CDR3 has 14 amino acids. V lost 3 bases and J 5 bases, leaving 11 bases between the germline ends. Remarks on this clone: The antigen is undetermined.

PCR used 60 Vbeta primers and 13 Jbeta primers. Sequencing was performed with immunoSEQ multiplex PCR; in TCRdb, only in-frame clones are kept and a portion is missing. Of 150,000 to 200,000 clones in the sample, about three quarters were seen once. Sequenced sample: PBMCs. The chain carries TRBV18 and TRBJ1-5, with TRBD1 as a possible D gene (5 bases). The sequence derives from a woman aged 40 to 49 in good health and CMV-seronegative. The CDR3 is CASSPGGLDQPQHF. The CDR3 region has the DNA TGTGCCAGCTCACCGGGGGGGTTGGATCAGCCCCAGCATTTT. The full variable domain, in which reference TRBV18 and TRBJ1-5 provide the parts outside the CDR3, is NAGVMQNPRHLVRRRGQEARLRCSPMKGHSHVYWYRQLPEEGLKFMVYLQKENIIDESGMPKERFSAEFPKEGPSILRIQQVVRGDSAAYFCASSPGGLDQPQHFGDGTRLSIL.